This T cell receptor (beta chain) was captured in a study of T-cell reconstitution after alpha-beta-depleted transplantation in children. Study findings and constraints: Several hundred graft clones that had expanded were reportedly the source of alpha-beta T cells about two months after transplant. T-cell counts and diversity were attributed mostly to newly produced T cells one year after transplant. Surviving recipient T cells and thymic progenitors produced the high day-60 TCRbeta diversity seen in some patients.

Trimming took off 3 bases at V and 8 bases at J, with 8 bases between the two ends. Germline-derived CDR1 and CDR2 are SGHRS and YFSETQ. This CDR3 has 11 residues. Preparation of the TCRbeta library was carried out with unique molecular identifiers. TCRdb passed the PCR reads through MiXCR, listing each CDR3 protein once. Counted here are hundreds of thousands of distinct CDR3 sequences, under 12% occurring once; the ten biggest clones make up 2%. Ten or more counts support this clonotype. Its antigen is as yet unknown. The J gene is TRBJ1-1, the V gene TRBV5-1; D remains unclear. This material consisted of PBMCs, taken before TCRalphabeta/CD19-depleted stem cell transplant. The origin of this receptor is a child younger than 10 with inherited bone marrow failure, due to receive a stem cell transplant. This chain's CDR3 is CASSSTGEAFF. The CDR3 bases are TGCGCCAGCAGCTCGACGGGGGAAGCTTTCTTT.